Listed below are T cell receptor beta chains from one sample, sequenced in a study of blood T cell repertoires in COVID-19. The data were produced by immunoSEQ multiplex PCR, yet TCRdb's version contains in-frame clones alone and is incomplete. This table holds about 170,000 clones, 82% found once. The sample was peripheral blood. The source is a woman aged 40 to 50 with COVID-19, enrolled during active disease. Both conserved end residues are part of each CDR3. D genes are given only for firm matches. Clone size is stated in some rows and not others, as once, few, many or a class when expanded.

CDR3 protein	CDR3 DNA	V gene	D gene	J gene	clone size
CASSRDRGGTEAFF	TGTGCCAGCAGTCGGGACAGGGGAGGCACTGAAGCTTTCTTT	TRBV6-5	TRBD1	TRBJ1-1	.
CASSPFSGEYNEQFF	TGTGCCAGCAGCCCTTTTTCCGGGGAATACAATGAGCAGTTCTTC	TRBV5-4	.	TRBJ2-1	.
CASSIATPGTGSSGANVLTF	TGTGCCAGTAGTATAGCCACCCCCGGGACAGGTTCCTCTGGGGCCAACGTCCTGACTTTC	TRBV19	TRBD1	TRBJ2-6	.
CASSQTWGLGLFEQYF	TGTGCCAGCAGCCAAACGTGGGGACTAGGGCTCTTCGAGCAGTACTTC	TRBV14	TRBD2	TRBJ2-7	.
CSGGYGGGYNEQFF	TGCAGCGGGGGTTATGGCGGCGGCTACAATGAGCAGTTCTTC	TRBV29-1	.	TRBJ2-1	.
CASSLGRAVLPEAFF	TGTGCCAGCAGCTTGGGACGAGCGGTCCTGCCTGAAGCTTTCTTT	TRBV5-4	.	TRBJ1-1	.
CAWTTGEETQYF	TGTGCCTGGACCACAGGGGAAGAGACCCAGTACTTC	TRBV30	TRBD1	TRBJ2-5	.
CASNLAGGPYEQYF	TGTGCCAGCAACCTAGCGGGAGGGCCCTACGAGCAGTACTTC	TRBV6-5	TRBD2	TRBJ2-7	once
CASSPSGDINEQFF	TGTGCCAGCAGTCCTAGCGGGGACATCAATGAGCAGTTCTTC	TRBV6-6	TRBD2	TRBJ2-1	few
CASSPRFGLAAYEQYF	TGTGCCAGCAGCCCCCGGTTCGGGCTAGCGGCTTACGAGCAGTACTTC	TRBV11-2	TRBD2	TRBJ2-7	once
CASSLDRNIQYF	TGCGCCAGCAGCCTGGACAGAAACATTCAGTACTTC	TRBV5-1	.	TRBJ2-4	.
CASSHRGNEQFF	TGTGCCAGCAGTCACAGGGGTAATGAGCAGTTCTTC	TRBV2	TRBD1	TRBJ2-1	.
CASSLGTSPGELFF	TGTGCCAGCAGCCTAGGGACTAGCCCCGGGGAGCTGTTTTTT	TRBV3-1/TRBV3-2	TRBD2	TRBJ2-2	.
CATSDRTPSDPITQYF	TGTGCCACCAGTGACCGAACCCCTAGCGATCCCATCACGCAGTATTTT	TRBV24-1	.	TRBJ2-3	.
CASSLGGLESEAFF	TGTGCCAGCAGCTTAGGAGGTTTGGAGAGTGAAGCTTTCTTT	TRBV11-2	.	TRBJ1-1	.
CASSESAGNPAGELFF	TGTGCCAGCAGTGAGTCAGCGGGAAATCCCGCCGGGGAGCTGTTTTTT	TRBV6-1	TRBD2	TRBJ2-2	few
CASTDPHAGAAKNIQYF	TGTGCCAGCACCGACCCTCATGCGGGGGCGGCCAAAAACATTCAGTACTTC	TRBV11-2	.	TRBJ2-4	few
CASENPGLGSGNTIYF	TGTGCCAGCGAAAACCCAGGGTTGGGCTCTGGAAACACCATATATTTT	TRBV11-2	.	TRBJ1-3	.
CASSVENGGKGKETQYF	TGTGCCAGCAGTGTCGAGAACGGGGGAAAGGGGAAAGAGACCCAGTACTTC	TRBV2	.	TRBJ2-5	.